This T cell receptor beta chain appears in the sequencing data of a study of blood T cell repertoires in COVID-19. Across the study: Sources were T cells, B-cell-depleted T cells, or PBMCs; the material itself was cDNA or gDNA.

As originally analysed: Cell counts per sample came from amplifying reference gene primers. Using immunoSEQ multiplex PCR, the repertoire was profiled, and TCRdb retains in-frame clones only, with some absent. V and J calls and clone size are those listed in that table; D and trimming were worked out from the DNA. The sample consists of 130,000 or so clones, around 87% of them appearing once. This TCR derives from a man in his fifties with active COVID-19. The sequencing input was peripheral blood.

The CDR3 nucleotides are TGTGCCATCAGTGAGTCGACCAGTACAGGGAATCAGCCCCAGCATTTT. Encoded protein: CAISESTSTGNQPQHF. The J gene is TRBJ1-5, the V gene TRBV10-3, with TRBD1 as a possible D gene (6 bases). This CDR3 has 16 residues. Trimming shortened V by 0 bases and J by 4 bases, and 13 bases separated the two germline ends. CDR1 and CDR2 (germline): ENHRY, SYGVKD.